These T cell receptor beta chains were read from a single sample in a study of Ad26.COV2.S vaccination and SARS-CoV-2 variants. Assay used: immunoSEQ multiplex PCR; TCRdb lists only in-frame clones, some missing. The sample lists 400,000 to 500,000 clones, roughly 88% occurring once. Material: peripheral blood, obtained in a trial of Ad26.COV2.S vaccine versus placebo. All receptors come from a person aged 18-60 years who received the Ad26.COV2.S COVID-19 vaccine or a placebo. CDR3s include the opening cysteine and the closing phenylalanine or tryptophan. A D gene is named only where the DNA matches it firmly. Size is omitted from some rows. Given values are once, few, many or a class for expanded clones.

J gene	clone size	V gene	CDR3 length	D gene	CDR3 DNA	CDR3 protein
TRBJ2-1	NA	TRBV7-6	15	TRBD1	TGTGCCAGCAGCACCCGGGACAGGGGAGGCAATGAGCAGTTCTTC	CASSTRDRGGNEQFF
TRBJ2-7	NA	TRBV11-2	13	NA	TGTGCCAGCAGCCCTCGACCCGTAGGCGAGCAGTACTTC	CASSPRPVGEQYF
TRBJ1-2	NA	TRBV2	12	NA	TGTGCCAGCAACAGGGCTGGCTATGGCTACACCTTC	CASNRAGYGYTF
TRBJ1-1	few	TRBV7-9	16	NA	TGTGCCAGCAGCTTAGGTTTGGGGCCGGAGGAGACTGAAGCTTTCTTT	CASSLGLGPEETEAFF
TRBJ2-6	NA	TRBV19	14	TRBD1	TGTGCCAGTAGGCAGGGGGCTGGGGCCAACGTCCTGACTTTC	CASRQGAGANVLTF
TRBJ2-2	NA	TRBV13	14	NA	TGTGCCAGCAGCTTATGGGAGAACACCGGGGAGCTGTTTTTT	CASSLWENTGELFF
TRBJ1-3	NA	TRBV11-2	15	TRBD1	TGTGCCAGCAGCTGGACAGGCGGACCTGGAAACACCATATATTTT	CASSWTGGPGNTIYF
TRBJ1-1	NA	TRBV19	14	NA	TGTGCCAGTAGTATGAGACAGCTGAACACTGAAGCTTTCTTT	CASSMRQLNTEAFF
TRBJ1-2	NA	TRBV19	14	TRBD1	TGTGCCAGTAGTTCGGGACAGGGGGTGATTGGCTACACCTTC	CASSSGQGVIGYTF
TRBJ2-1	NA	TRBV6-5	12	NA	TGTGCCAGCAGTTACGATGGAGAAGAGCAGTTCTTC	CASSYDGEEQFF
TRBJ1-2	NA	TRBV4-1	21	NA	TGCGCCAGCAGCCTCTTCCAAGGGCCACAGGGAACGGCTGGGGTCCGCGGTGGCTACACCTTC	CASSLFQGPQGTAGVRGGYTF
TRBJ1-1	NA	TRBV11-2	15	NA	TGTGCCAGCAGCGGGTACAGGGAGAAGAACACTGAAGCTTTCTTT	CASSGYREKNTEAFF
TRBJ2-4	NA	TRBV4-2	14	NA	TGTGCCAGCAGCCAAGAGATGGTGTCCGACATTCAGTACTTC	CASSQEMVSDIQYF
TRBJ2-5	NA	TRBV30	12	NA	TGTGCCTGGACCTTCGGGCAAGAGACCCAGTACTTC	CAWTFGQETQYF
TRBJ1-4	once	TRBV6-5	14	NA	TGTGCCAGCAGGAAGGGAACAACTAATGAAAAACTGTTTTTT	CASRKGTTNEKLFF
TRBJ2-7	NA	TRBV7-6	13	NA	TGTGCCAGCAGCCGATCCTCCGCCTACGAGCAGTACTTC	CASSRSSAYEQYF
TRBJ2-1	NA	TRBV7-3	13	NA	TGTGCCAGCAGCTCCAGCTCCTACAATGAGCAGTTCTTC	CASSSSSYNEQFF
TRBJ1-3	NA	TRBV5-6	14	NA	TGTGCCAGCAGCTTAGTCGACCCTGGAAACACCATATATTTT	CASSLVDPGNTIYF
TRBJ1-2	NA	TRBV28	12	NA	TGTGCCAGCACAGGCGCAGGGGCGGTCTACACCTTC	CASTGAGAVYTF
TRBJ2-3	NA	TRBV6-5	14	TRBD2	TGTGCCAGCGACGATCTAGCGGGCACAGATACGCAGTATTTT	CASDDLAGTDTQYF
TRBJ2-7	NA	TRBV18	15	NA	TGTGCCAGCTCACCCAGGGGAAGAAACTCCTACGAGCAGTACTTC	CASSPRGRNSYEQYF
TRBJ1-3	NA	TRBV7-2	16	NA	TGTGCCAGCAGCTTAGTGGCCCGAAACTCTGGAAACACCATATATTTT	CASSLVARNSGNTIYF
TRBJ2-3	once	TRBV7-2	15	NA	TGTGCCAGCAGCCCAGGACAGCCTAGCACAGATACGCAGTATTTT	CASSPGQPSTDTQYF
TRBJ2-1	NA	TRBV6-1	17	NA	TGTGCCAGCAGTGAATACCCGGGATTTTTTTCGGGCAATGAGCAGTTCTTC	CASSEYPGFFSGNEQFF
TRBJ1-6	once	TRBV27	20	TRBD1	TGTGCCAGCAGTTTAAGGGGGGGCCCAAGATTAACAGGGGCAGCCGGGCCCCTCCACTTT	CASSLRGGPRLTGAAGPLHF
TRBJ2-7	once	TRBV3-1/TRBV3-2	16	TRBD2	TGTGCCAGCAGCCGGATGCTAGCGGGGGGGCCAGCCGAGCAGTACTTC	CASSRMLAGGPAEQYF
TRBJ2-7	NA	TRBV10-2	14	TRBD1	TGCGCCAGCAGTGAGGAAAGGGACAGGGACGAGCAGTACTTC	CASSEERDRDEQYF
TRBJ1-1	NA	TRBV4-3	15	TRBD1	TGCGCCAGCAGCCTGTCGGGGACAGGGGGAACTGAAGCTTTCTTT	CASSLSGTGGTEAFF
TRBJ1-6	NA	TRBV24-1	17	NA	TGTGCCACCAGTGAGCGTATCCTTAGCTCCTATAATTCACCCCTCCACTTT	CATSERILSSYNSPLHF
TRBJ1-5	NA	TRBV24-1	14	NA	TGTGCCACCAGTGATGGGGGATTTCGGCTGCCCCAGCATTTT	CATSDGGFRLPQHF
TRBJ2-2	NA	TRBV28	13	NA	TGTGCCAGCAGTTTTTGGGGCGACGGGGAGCTGTTTTTT	CASSFWGDGELFF
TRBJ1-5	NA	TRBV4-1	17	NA	TGCGCCAGCAGCCAAGTATCGGCGATTCATAGCAATCAGCCCCAGCATTTT	CASSQVSAIHSNQPQHF
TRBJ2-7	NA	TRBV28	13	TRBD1	TGTGCCAGCAGCTCAGGGGGCGCGGACGAGCAGTACTTC	CASSSGGADEQYF
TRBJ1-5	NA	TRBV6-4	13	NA	TGTGCCAGCAGTGACGGAGGTGGTCAGCCCCAGCATTTT	CASSDGGGQPQHF
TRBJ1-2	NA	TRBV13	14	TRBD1	TGTGCCAGCAGTTCCGGGGACAGGTGGAATGGCTACACCTTC	CASSSGDRWNGYTF
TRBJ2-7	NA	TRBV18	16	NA	TGTGCCAGCTCGGAAACCTTTACCGGGGTCTCCTACGAGCAGTACTTC	CASSETFTGVSYEQYF
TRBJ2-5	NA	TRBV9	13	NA	TGTGCCAGCAGCCCCGGCCCTCAGGAGACCCAGTACTTC	CASSPGPQETQYF
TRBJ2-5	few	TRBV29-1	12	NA	TGCAGCGCGACAGGCTTACAAGAGACCCAGTACTTC	CSATGLQETQYF
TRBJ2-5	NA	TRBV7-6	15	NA	TGTGCCAGCAGCTGGAGTGGGGGGCCGGGGGAGACCCAGTACTTC	CASSWSGGPGETQYF
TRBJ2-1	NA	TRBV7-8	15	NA	TGTGCCAGCAGCGACCAACAGGGGGGGAAAGATGAGCAGTTCTTC	CASSDQQGGKDEQFF
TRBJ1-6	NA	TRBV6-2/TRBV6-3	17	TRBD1	TGTGCCAGCAGTTACAGGGGACAGCCGGCGCCTAGGTCACCCCTCCACTTT	CASSYRGQPAPRSPLHF
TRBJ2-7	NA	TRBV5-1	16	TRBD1	TGCGCCAGCAGCTTGGCCGGGACAGGGGGCTTGGGCGAGCAGTACTTC	CASSLAGTGGLGEQYF
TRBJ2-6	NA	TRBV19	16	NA	TGTGCCAGTATCGATCGGTGGACGGAGGGGGCCAACGTCCTGACTTTC	CASIDRWTEGANVLTF
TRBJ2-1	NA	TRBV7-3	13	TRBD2	TGTGCCAGCAGCCCAGGGACTAAGTATGAGCAGTTCTTC	CASSPGTKYEQFF
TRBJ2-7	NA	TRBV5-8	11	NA	TGTGCCAGCAGTCAGATCCGGGAGCAGTACTTC	CASSQIREQYF
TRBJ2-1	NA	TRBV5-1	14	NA	TGCGCCAGCAACCTCGAGAGCTCCTACAATGAGCAGTTCTTC	CASNLESSYNEQFF
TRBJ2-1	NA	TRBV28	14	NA	TGTGCCACTAAACGGGGAGGTTCCTACAATGAGCAGTTCTTC	CATKRGGSYNEQFF
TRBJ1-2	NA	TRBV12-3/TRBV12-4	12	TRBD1	TGTGCCAGCAGTGGACAGGGTCGTGGCTACACCTTC	CASSGQGRGYTF
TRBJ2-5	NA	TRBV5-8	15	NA	TGTGCCAGCAGCTTTCTCCCCGCGAAGCCGGAGACCCAGTACTTC	CASSFLPAKPETQYF
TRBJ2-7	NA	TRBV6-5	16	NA	TGTGCCAGCAGTTACTCGACAAGACGGAAGGGCGTCGAGCAGTACTTC	CASSYSTRRKGVEQYF
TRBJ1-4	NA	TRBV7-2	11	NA	TGTGCCAGCAGCTTAGGTGGAAAACTGTTTTTT	CASSLGGKLFF